A selection of T cell receptor beta chains follows, all from one sample in a study of T cells after yellow fever vaccination. From the 5' RACE reads, TCRdb called clonotypes with MiXCR, one entry per CDR3 protein. The sample has some 500,000 distinct CDR3 sequences, approximately 12% seen once; the top ten hold roughly an eighth. Sequencing used PBMCs, obtained on the day of the yellow fever booster vaccination. The receptors here all came from a man aged 25 to 40 who received the YFV17D yellow fever vaccine. Both conserved end residues are part of each CDR3. The D gene is left open where the match is weak. Only some rows state a clone size, as once, few, many or a class for expanded clones.

d_call,cdr3_length,j_call,v_call,clone_size,cdr3_aa,cdr3_nt
-,11,TRBJ2-7,TRBV29-1,many,CSVKSTGEQYF,TGCAGCGTTAAGTCAACCGGCGAGCAGTACTTC
-,13,TRBJ2-1,TRBV19,few,CASSPGTGDEQFF,TGTGCCAGTAGTCCAGGGACCGGCGATGAGCAGTTCTTC
-,15,TRBJ2-3,TRBV20-1,few,CSASPGTTSTDTQYF,TGCAGTGCTAGTCCCGGGACAACTAGCACAGATACGCAGTATTTT
-,14,TRBJ2-1,TRBV3-1,-,CASSQEGPYNEQFF,TGTGCCAGCAGCCAAGAGGGTCCCTACAATGAGCAGTTCTTC
TRBD2,16,TRBJ2-1,TRBV19,-,CASSIGLAGGGNEQFF,TGTGCCAGTAGTATAGGGCTAGCGGGAGGTGGAAATGAGCAGTTCTTC
-,16,TRBJ2-3,TRBV9,-,CASSGLQGLDTDTQYF,TGTGCCAGCAGCGGACTACAGGGATTGGACACAGATACGCAGTATTTT
-,15,TRBJ2-3,TRBV7-2,few,CASSIGWEKRDTQYF,TGTGCCAGCAGCATCGGATGGGAGAAGCGAGATACGCAGTATTTT
-,14,TRBJ1-4,TRBV12-3/TRBV12-4,few,CASSAVKGGLELFF,TGTGCCAGCAGTGCGGTTAAGGGAGGGTTGGAACTGTTTTTT
TRBD1,14,TRBJ1-6,TRBV15,-,CATTTGAVNSPLHF,TGTGCCACCACCACAGGGGCCGTCAATTCACCCCTCCACTTT
-,15,TRBJ2-1,TRBV6-5,many,CASSYGYSVDNEQFF,TGTGCCAGCAGTTACGGATACAGCGTCGACAATGAGCAGTTCTTC
TRBD2,19,TRBJ2-3,TRBV11-1,-,CASSPGSTGARLGRGAQYF,TGTGCCAGCAGCCCAGGGTCGACCGGGGCACGACTCGGTCGGGGGGCGCAGTATTTT
-,17,TRBJ1-5,TRBV20-1,few,CSARDRGWGLGNQPQHF,TGCAGTGCTAGAGATCGGGGCTGGGGACTTGGCAATCAGCCCCAGCATTTT
TRBD1,15,TRBJ2-7,TRBV9,few,CASSAGTALGFEQYF,TGTGCCAGCAGCGCAGGGACAGCCCTGGGTTTCGAGCAGTACTTC
TRBD2,16,TRBJ2-3,TRBV12-3/TRBV12-4,few,CASSFSSGRAQDTQYF,TGTGCCAGCAGTTTCTCTAGCGGGAGGGCCCAAGATACGCAGTATTTT
-,16,TRBJ2-4,TRBV6-1,few,CASSERTLLAKNIQYF,TGTGCCAGCAGTGAAAGAACTTTACTAGCCAAAAACATTCAGTACTTC
-,14,TRBJ2-5,TRBV20-1,few,CSGQEMDGQETQYF,TGCAGTGGACAAGAAATGGACGGACAAGAGACCCAGTACTTC
TRBD2,17,TRBJ2-2,TRBV27,-,CASSFWTSGRPAGELFF,TGTGCCAGCAGTTTCTGGACTAGCGGGAGACCCGCCGGGGAGCTGTTTTTT
-,13,TRBJ2-7,TRBV7-9,few,CASSLWGDYEQYF,TGTGCCAGCAGCTTATGGGGGGACTACGAGCAGTACTTC
-,13,TRBJ2-5,TRBV6-1,-,CASRGTGFETQYF,TGTGCCAGCAGAGGAACAGGGTTCGAGACCCAGTACTTC
-,13,TRBJ1-1,TRBV6-6,few,CASIPWGGVETFF,TGTGCCAGCATCCCCTGGGGGGGTGTAGAGACTTTCTTT
-,16,TRBJ2-2,TRBV24-1,few,CATSDRDTANTGELFF,TGTGCCACCAGTGATAGAGACACTGCGAACACCGGGGAGCTGTTTTTT
-,17,TRBJ2-5,TRBV27,-,CASSSSPPLLRPGTQYF,TGTGCCAGCAGTAGTAGCCCCCCCCTACTCCGCCCAGGGACCCAGTACTTC
-,15,TRBJ2-3,TRBV12-3/TRBV12-4,few,CASSRSISSTDTQYF,TGTGCCAGCAGTCGGAGCATCTCTAGCACAGATACGCAGTATTTT
-,14,TRBJ1-4,TRBV4-3,-,CASSQDKGNEKLFF,TGCGCCAGCAGCCAAGATAAAGGGAATGAAAAACTGTTTTTT